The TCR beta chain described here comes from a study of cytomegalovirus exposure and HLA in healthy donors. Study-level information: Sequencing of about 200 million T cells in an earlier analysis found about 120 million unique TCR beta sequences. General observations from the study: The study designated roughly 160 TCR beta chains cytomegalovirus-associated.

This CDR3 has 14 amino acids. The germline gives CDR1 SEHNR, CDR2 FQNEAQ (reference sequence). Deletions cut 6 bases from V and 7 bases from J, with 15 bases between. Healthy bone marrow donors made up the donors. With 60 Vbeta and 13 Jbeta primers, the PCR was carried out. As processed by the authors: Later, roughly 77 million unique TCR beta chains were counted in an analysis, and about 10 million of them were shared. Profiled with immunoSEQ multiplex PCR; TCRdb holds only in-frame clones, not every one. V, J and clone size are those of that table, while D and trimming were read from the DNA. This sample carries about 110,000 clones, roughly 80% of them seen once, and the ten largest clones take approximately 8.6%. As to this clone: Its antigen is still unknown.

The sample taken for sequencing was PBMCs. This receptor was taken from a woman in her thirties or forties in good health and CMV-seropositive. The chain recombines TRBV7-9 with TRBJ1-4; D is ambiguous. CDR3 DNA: TGTGCCAGCAGTCCACCTAGCGAGTTTGAAAAACTGTTTTTT. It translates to CASSPPSEFEKLFF.